A single sample gave rise to the 20 T cell receptor beta chains below, sequenced in a study of CXCR3-negative and CXCR3-positive naive CD8 T cells. Libraries were UMI-labeled 5' RACE TRB cDNA. One entry per CDR3 protein, without DNA, is what TCRdb gives after re-calling the 5' RACE reads. Recorded for this sample: 45,000 to 65,000 distinct CDR3 sequences. Specimen: naive CXCR3- CD8+ T cells from blood. Documented subset: CD45RO-CCR7+CD27+CD95- naive CD8+ T cells lacking CXCR3 (TNR3-). These receptor sequences come from a human donor in good health. Some clones in this sample may be carry-over from other donors' samples.

The rearrangement joins TRBV20-1 to TRBJ2-1; no DNA is available, so the TRBD1 call from TCRdb remains unchecked. The CDR3 length is 15 residues. Germline lookup yields CDR1 DFQATT and CDR2 SNEGSKA (reference sequence). CDR3 region: CSATTLGGIWDEQFF.

The chain joins TRBV29-1 to TRBJ1-2; TCRdb's D gene call, TRBD1, goes unchecked for lack of DNA. The CDR3 spans 15 residues. Germline lookup yields CDR1 SQVTM and CDR2 ANQGSEA. This chain's CDR3 is CSVEDYEGAPYGYTF.

CDR3 region: CAISESHLLTGELFF. This chain links TRBV10-3 with TRBJ2-2; TCRdb lists TRBD2, though no DNA is available to test this call. CDR1 is ENHRY, CDR2 SYGVKD, per germline. The CDR3 has 15 residues.

The chain couples TRBV14 to TRBJ2-3; TCRdb's D call of TRBD1 is untestable without DNA. This CDR3 spans 15 amino acids. Germline V gene lookup returns CDR1 SGHDN and CDR2 FVKESK. The CDR3 region is CASSNRGFSTDTQYF.

The V and J genes are TRBV4-2 and TRBJ1-6. The CDR3 totals 15 residues. Germline V gene sequence: CDR1 LGHNA, CDR2 YNFKEQ. CDR3 residues: CASSQDPAGNSPLHF.

The chain uses TRBV6-5 and TRBJ1-2; TCRdb reports TRBD1, a call that lacks DNA to check it against. CDR1 MNHEY and CDR2 SVGAGI come from the germline V gene. This CDR3 has 16 residues. The CDR3 protein is CASRTPGQGTSYGYTF.

CDR3 loop: CASSERQGIRTEAFF. The chain couples TRBV7-3 to TRBJ1-1; TCRdb selects TRBD1, and the lack of DNA leaves this call unchecked. Per the germline V gene, CDR1 is SGHTA and CDR2 is FQGTGA. The length of the CDR3 is 15 residues.

The chain carries TRBV7-9 and TRBJ2-1; TCRdb's D call of TRBD1 is untestable without DNA. This CDR3 spans 16 amino acids. Looked up from germline, CDR1 is SEHNR and CDR2 is FQNEAQ (reference sequence). The CDR3 here is CASSNTRDRDYNEQFF.

The genes are TRBV6-2 or TRBV6-3 and TRBJ2-3; TCRdb outputs TRBD1, but without DNA this stays unchecked. Per germline, CDR1 MNHEY and CDR2 SVGEGT. The CDR3 length is 14 residues. CDR3 sequence reads: CASRTRGIREPQYF.

The chain joins TRBV4-3 to TRBJ1-1. Germline lookup yields CDR1 LGHNA and CDR2 YSLEER. This CDR3 is 14 amino acids long. The CDR3 loop reads CASSQLGLNTEAFF.

The chain employs TRBV29-1 and TRBJ2-3; TCRdb's D call of TRBD1 is untestable without DNA. The CDR3 spans 13 residues. Germline V CDR1 and CDR2: SQVTM, ANQGSEA. This CDR3 reads CSVEDTPTDTQYF.

The chain carries TRBV5-1 and TRBJ2-2; TCRdb selects TRBD1, and the lack of DNA leaves this call unchecked. The CDR3 is 17 amino acids. The germline CDR1 and CDR2 sequences are SGHRS and YFSETQ. This CDR3 is CASSFGTGQGDSGELFF.

The chain has TRBV5-1 and TRBJ1-3. Germline assignment: CDR1 SGHRS and CDR2 YFSETQ. The CDR3 has 15 residues. The CDR3 loop is CASSLVRGSGNTIYF.

The chain is built from TRBV28 and TRBJ2-5; without DNA, the TCRdb call of TRBD2 cannot be checked. The germline V gene encodes CDR1 MDHEN and CDR2 SYDVKM. This CDR3 comprises 16 residues. This chain's CDR3 is CASSLGGSGDQETQYF.

The genes are TRBV5-1 and TRBJ2-2. CDR3 length: 12 amino acids. Germline V CDR1 and CDR2: SGHRS, YFSETQ. The chain's CDR3 is CASSFESGELFF.

V and J are TRBV29-1 and TRBJ2-7; TCRdb outputs TRBD2, but without DNA this stays unchecked. This CDR3 region has 12 residues. Looked up from germline, CDR1 is SQVTM and CDR2 is ANQGSEA. The CDR3 spells CSVGGTSDEQYF.

The rearrangement links TRBV7-6 to TRBJ2-3. The CDR3 runs 14 residues. Germline values: CDR1 SGHVS, CDR2 FNYEAQ. This CDR3 is CASSLGPGADTQYF. The full variable domain, its missing parts supplied by reference TRBV7-6 and TRBJ2-3, is GAGVSQSPRYKVTKRGQDVALRCDPISGHVSLYWYRQALGQGPEFLTYFNYEAQQDKSGLPNDRFSAERPEGSISTLTIQRTEQRDSAMYRCASSLGPGADTQYFGPGTRLTVL.

The V and J genes are TRBV12-3 or TRBV12-4 and TRBJ2-2. The CDR3 length is 13 residues. The CDR3 is CASSLRLTGELFF.

The V gene is TRBV2, the J gene TRBJ2-7; no DNA is available, so the TRBD2 call from TCRdb remains unchecked. This CDR3 has 13 amino acids. The germline V gene encodes CDR1 SNHLY and CDR2 FYNNEI. The CDR3 region is CATLMSGSYEQYF.

V is TRBV29-1 and J is TRBJ2-1; TCRdb's D gene call, TRBD1, goes unchecked for lack of DNA. The CDR3 runs to 13 residues. Germline values: CDR1 SQVTM, CDR2 ANQGSEA. The CDR3 loop reads CSGGHSSYNEQFF.